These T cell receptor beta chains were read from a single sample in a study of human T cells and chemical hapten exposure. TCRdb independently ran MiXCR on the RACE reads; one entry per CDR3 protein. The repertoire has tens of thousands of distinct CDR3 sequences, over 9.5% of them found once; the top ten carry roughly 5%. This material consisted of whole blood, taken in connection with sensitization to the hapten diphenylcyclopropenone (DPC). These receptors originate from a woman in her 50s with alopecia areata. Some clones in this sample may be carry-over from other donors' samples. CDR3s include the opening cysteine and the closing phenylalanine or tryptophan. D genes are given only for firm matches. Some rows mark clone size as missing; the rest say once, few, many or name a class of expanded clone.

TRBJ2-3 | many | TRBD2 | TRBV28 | TGTGCCAGCAGCCGGGGACTAGCGGGAGGAGGAACGGGCACAGATACGCAGTATTTT | CASSRGLAGGGTGTDTQYF
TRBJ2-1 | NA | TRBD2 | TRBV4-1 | TGCGCCAGCAGCCGGGGGTTTGCAGCGGGGATCCCCTACAATGAGCAGTTCTTC | CASSRGFAAGIPYNEQFF
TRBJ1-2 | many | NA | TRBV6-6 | TGTGCCAGCACTCAACAGGAACGCTATGGCTACACCTTC | CASTQQERYGYTF
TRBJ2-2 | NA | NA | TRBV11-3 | TGTGCCAGCAGCTTAGATTTCCAGGGAGGGAACACCGGGGAGCTGTTTTTT | CASSLDFQGGNTGELFF
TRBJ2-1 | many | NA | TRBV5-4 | TGTGCCAGCAGCTTGGCCAAGGTTGTAGGGAACGATGAGCAGTTCTTC | CASSLAKVVGNDEQFF
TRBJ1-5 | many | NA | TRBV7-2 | TGTGCCAGCAGCTTTATGGCGGTAAGCAATCAGCCCCAGCATTTT | CASSFMAVSNQPQHF
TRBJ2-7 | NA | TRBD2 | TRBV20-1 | TGCAGTGCTAGAGAATGGGGAGAGCGGGACTTATCTTCCTACGAGCAGTACTTC | CSAREWGERDLSSYEQYF
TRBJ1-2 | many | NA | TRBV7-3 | TGTGCCAGCAGCACAACAGGGATAGGGAACTATGGCTACACCTTC | CASSTTGIGNYGYTF
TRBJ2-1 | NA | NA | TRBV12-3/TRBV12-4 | TGTGCCAGCAGTTTATACGGCAGGTACAATGAGCAGTTCTTC | CASSLYGRYNEQFF
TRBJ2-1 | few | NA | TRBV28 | TGTGCCAGCAGTTATGAGGGTACAGTCCCCAATGAGCAGTTCTTC | CASSYEGTVPNEQFF
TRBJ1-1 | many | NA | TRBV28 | TGTGCCAGCAGCACTCAGGACACTGAAGCTTTCTTT | CASSTQDTEAFF
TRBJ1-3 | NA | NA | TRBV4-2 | TGTGCCAGCAGCCAAGAAATAGGGGGACGGCGAAACACCATATATTTT | CASSQEIGGRRNTIYF
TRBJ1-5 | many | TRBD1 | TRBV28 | TGTGCCAGCAGCCCGGGGACAGGGGGCCCCGGCAATCAGCCCCAGCATTTT | CASSPGTGGPGNQPQHF
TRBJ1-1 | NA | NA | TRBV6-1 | TGTGCCAGCAGTGAGGCCGCGAACACTGAAGCTTTCTTT | CASSEAANTEAFF
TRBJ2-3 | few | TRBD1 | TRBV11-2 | TGTGCCAGCAGCTTAGTACAGGGGGCAGATACGCAGTATTTT | CASSLVQGADTQYF
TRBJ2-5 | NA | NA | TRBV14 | TGTGCCAGCAGCCAAGAGCGGCGGATCCAAGAGACCCAGTACTTC | CASSQERRIQETQYF
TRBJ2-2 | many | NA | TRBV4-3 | TGCGCCAGTACGGACAGCCCGAACACCGGGGAGCTGTTTTTT | CASTDSPNTGELFF
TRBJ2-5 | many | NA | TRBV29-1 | TGCAGCGTTACACAAGAGACCCAGTACTTC | CSVTQETQYF
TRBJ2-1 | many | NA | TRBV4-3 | TGCGCCAGCAGCCAAGAAGGGGATCCTGAGCAGTTCTTC | CASSQEGDPEQFF
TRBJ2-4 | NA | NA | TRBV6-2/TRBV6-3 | TGTGCCAGCAGTCCCGAGGGGGGCGAACGGAACATTCAGTACTTC | CASSPEGGERNIQYF
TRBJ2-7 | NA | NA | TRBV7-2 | TGTGCCAGCAGCCCGAGCGGGACATTCTACGAGCAGTACTTC | CASSPSGTFYEQYF
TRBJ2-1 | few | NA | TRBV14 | TGTGCCAGCAGCCAGAGAGGGTTCAATTCCTACAATGAGCAGTTCTTC | CASSQRGFNSYNEQFF
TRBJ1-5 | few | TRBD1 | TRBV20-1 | TGCAGTGCTACGCCAGGGACAGGTTTCAATCAGCCCCAGCATTTT | CSATPGTGFNQPQHF
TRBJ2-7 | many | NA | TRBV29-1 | TGCAGCGTTATCGATATTCCCACAAACGAGCAGTACTTC | CSVIDIPTNEQYF
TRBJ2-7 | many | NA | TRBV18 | TGTGCCAGCTCACTCGGGGCGGGTTACTACGAGCAGTACTTC | CASSLGAGYYEQYF
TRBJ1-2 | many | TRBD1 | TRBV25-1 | TGTGCCAGCCTTCACGGACAGGGGGCTAATGGCTACACCTTC | CASLHGQGANGYTF
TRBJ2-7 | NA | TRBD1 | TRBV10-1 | TGCGCCAGCTCCCCGGGACAGACAACCGAGCAGTACTTC | CASSPGQTTEQYF
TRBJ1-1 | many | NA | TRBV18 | TGTGCCAGCTCATCGTTCAGGGAAGCGGTCTCTGAAGCTTTCTTT | CASSSFREAVSEAFF
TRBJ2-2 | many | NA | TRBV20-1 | TGCAGTGCCCGCCCACACACTAAGAAGGGGGTCGGGGAGCTGTTTTTT | CSARPHTKKGVGELFF
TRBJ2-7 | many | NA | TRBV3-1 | TGTGCCAGCAGCCAGCTCGGGCTAGGAACCTACGAGCAGTACTTC | CASSQLGLGTYEQYF
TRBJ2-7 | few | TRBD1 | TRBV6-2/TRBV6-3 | TGTGCCAGCAGTTTATCTATTGGTCTCCGAGACAGGGGGTACGAGCAGTACTTC | CASSLSIGLRDRGYEQYF
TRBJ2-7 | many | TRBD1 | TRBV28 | TGTGCCAGCAGTTTGGCCGGGACAGGGATCTACGAGCAGTACTTC | CASSLAGTGIYEQYF
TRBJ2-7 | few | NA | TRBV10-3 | TGTGCCATCAGTGAGTGGGAGTACGAGCAGTACTTC | CAISEWEYEQYF
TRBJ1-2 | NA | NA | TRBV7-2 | TGTGCCAGCAGCGTAACAGGGAACTCTGGCTACACCTTC | CASSVTGNSGYTF
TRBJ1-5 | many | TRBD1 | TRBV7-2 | TGTGCCAGCAGCATCACCGGGACAGGGGGCGAGACGGCCCAGCATTTT | CASSITGTGGETAQHF
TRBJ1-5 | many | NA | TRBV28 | TGTGCCAGCAGCTTTGGCGGGGGCGCGGGTCAGCCCCAGCATTTT | CASSFGGGAGQPQHF
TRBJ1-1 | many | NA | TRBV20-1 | TGCAGTGCTAGAGAACCGGGGAAAGGGTCGAACACTGAAGCTTTCTTT | CSAREPGKGSNTEAFF
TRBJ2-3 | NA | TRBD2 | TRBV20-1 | TGCAGTGCTAGTAGTCTAGCGGGGAGCACAGATACGCAGTATTTT | CSASSLAGSTDTQYF
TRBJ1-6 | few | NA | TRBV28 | TGTGCCAGCACGGGGGGGGTTTCTAATTCACCCCTCCACTTT | CASTGGVSNSPLHF
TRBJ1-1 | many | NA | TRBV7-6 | TGTGCCAGCAGCCAAGGGGCGACAGGACCCAACACTGAAGCTTTCTTT | CASSQGATGPNTEAFF
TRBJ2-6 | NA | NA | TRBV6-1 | TGTGCCAGCAGTGAATTGTCCTCTGGGGCCAACGTCCTGACTTTC | CASSELSSGANVLTF
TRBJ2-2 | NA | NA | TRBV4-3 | TGCGCCAGCAGCCAAGGTGGTGGGGCCAACACCGGGGAGCTGTTTTTT | CASSQGGGANTGELFF